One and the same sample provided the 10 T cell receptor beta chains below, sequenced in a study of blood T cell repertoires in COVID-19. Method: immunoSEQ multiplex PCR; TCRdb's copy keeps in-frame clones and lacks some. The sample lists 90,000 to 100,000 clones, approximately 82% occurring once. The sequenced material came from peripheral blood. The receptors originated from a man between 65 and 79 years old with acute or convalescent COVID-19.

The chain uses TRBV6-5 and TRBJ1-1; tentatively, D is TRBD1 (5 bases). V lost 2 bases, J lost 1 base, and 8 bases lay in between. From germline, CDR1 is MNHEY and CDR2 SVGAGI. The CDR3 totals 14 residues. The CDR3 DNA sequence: TGTGCCAGCAGTTACAGACAGAAGAACACTGAAGCTTTCTTT. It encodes CASSYRQKNTEAFF.

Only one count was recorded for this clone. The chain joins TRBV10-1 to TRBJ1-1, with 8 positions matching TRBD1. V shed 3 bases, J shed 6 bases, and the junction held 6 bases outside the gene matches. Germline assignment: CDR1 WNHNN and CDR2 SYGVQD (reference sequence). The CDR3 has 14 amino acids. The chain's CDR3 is CASSEKPQGAEAFF. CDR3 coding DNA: TGCGCCAGCAGTGAAAAACCACAGGGGGCTGAAGCTTTCTTT.

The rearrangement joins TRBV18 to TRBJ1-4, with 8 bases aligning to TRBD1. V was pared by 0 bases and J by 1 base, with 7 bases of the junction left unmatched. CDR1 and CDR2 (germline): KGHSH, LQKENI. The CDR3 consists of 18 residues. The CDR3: CASSPPVAGGQTNEKLFF. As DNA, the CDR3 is TGTGCCAGCTCACCACCGGTGGCAGGGGGCCAAACTAATGAAAAACTGTTTTTT. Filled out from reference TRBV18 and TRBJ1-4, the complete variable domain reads NAGVMQNPRHLVRRRGQEARLRCSPMKGHSHVYWYRQLPEEGLKFMVYLQKENIIDESGMPKERFSAEFPKEGPSILRIQQVVRGDSAAYFCASSPPVAGGQTNEKLFFGSGTQLSVL.

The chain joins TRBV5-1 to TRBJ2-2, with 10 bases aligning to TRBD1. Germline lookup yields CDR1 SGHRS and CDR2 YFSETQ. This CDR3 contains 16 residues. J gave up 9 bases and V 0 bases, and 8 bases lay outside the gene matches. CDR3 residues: CASSLVPGQGYRELFF. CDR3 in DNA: TGCGCCAGCAGCTTGGTTCCGGGACAGGGGTACCGGGAGCTGTTTTTT. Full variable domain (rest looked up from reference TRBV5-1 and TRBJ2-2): KAGVTQTPRYLIKTRGQQVTLSCSPISGHRSVSWYQQTPGQGLQFLFEYFSETQRNKGNFPGRFSGRQFSNSRSEMNVSTLELGDSALYLCASSLVPGQGYRELFFGEGSRLTVL.

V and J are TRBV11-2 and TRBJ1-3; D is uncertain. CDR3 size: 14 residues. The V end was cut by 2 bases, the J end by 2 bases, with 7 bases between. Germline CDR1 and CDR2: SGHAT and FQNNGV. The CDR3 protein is CASSLRGPGNTIYF. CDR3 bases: TGTGCCAGCAGCTTAAGAGGGCCTGGAAACACCATATATTTT.

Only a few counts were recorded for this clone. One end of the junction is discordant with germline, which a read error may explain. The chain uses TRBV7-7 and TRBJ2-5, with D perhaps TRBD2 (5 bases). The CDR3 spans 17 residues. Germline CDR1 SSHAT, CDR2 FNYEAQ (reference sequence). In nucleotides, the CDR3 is TGTGCTAGCAGCCAGTTCAAAACTCCGGGGTACCAAGAGACCCAGTACTTC. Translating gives CASSQFKTPGYQETQYF.

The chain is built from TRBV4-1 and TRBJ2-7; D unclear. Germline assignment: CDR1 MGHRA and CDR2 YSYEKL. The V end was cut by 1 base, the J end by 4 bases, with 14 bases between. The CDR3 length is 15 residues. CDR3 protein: CASSQGADPRYEQYF. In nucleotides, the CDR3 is TGCGCCAGCAGCCAAGGAGCCGATCCCAGGTACGAGCAGTACTTC.

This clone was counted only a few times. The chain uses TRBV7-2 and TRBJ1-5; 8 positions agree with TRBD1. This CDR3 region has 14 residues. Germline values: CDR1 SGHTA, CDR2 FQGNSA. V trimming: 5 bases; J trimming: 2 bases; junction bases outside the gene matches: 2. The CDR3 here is CASSGQGRNQPQHF. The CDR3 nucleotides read TGTGCCAGCAGCGGACAGGGCCGCAATCAGCCCCAGCATTTT.

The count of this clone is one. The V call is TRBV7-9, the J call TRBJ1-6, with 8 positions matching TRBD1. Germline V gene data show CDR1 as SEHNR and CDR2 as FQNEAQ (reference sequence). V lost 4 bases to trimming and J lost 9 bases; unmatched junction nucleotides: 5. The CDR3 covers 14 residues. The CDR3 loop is CASSSDRDLSPLHF. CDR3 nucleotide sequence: TGTGCCAGCAGCTCGGACAGGGATCTTTCACCCCTCCACTTT.

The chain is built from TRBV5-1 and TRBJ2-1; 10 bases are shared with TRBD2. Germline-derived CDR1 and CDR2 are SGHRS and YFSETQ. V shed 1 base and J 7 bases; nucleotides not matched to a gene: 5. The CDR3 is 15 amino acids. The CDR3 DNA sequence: TGCGCCAGCAGCTTGACGCTAGCGGGAGAAAATGAGCAGTTCTTC. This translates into CASSLTLAGENEQFF.